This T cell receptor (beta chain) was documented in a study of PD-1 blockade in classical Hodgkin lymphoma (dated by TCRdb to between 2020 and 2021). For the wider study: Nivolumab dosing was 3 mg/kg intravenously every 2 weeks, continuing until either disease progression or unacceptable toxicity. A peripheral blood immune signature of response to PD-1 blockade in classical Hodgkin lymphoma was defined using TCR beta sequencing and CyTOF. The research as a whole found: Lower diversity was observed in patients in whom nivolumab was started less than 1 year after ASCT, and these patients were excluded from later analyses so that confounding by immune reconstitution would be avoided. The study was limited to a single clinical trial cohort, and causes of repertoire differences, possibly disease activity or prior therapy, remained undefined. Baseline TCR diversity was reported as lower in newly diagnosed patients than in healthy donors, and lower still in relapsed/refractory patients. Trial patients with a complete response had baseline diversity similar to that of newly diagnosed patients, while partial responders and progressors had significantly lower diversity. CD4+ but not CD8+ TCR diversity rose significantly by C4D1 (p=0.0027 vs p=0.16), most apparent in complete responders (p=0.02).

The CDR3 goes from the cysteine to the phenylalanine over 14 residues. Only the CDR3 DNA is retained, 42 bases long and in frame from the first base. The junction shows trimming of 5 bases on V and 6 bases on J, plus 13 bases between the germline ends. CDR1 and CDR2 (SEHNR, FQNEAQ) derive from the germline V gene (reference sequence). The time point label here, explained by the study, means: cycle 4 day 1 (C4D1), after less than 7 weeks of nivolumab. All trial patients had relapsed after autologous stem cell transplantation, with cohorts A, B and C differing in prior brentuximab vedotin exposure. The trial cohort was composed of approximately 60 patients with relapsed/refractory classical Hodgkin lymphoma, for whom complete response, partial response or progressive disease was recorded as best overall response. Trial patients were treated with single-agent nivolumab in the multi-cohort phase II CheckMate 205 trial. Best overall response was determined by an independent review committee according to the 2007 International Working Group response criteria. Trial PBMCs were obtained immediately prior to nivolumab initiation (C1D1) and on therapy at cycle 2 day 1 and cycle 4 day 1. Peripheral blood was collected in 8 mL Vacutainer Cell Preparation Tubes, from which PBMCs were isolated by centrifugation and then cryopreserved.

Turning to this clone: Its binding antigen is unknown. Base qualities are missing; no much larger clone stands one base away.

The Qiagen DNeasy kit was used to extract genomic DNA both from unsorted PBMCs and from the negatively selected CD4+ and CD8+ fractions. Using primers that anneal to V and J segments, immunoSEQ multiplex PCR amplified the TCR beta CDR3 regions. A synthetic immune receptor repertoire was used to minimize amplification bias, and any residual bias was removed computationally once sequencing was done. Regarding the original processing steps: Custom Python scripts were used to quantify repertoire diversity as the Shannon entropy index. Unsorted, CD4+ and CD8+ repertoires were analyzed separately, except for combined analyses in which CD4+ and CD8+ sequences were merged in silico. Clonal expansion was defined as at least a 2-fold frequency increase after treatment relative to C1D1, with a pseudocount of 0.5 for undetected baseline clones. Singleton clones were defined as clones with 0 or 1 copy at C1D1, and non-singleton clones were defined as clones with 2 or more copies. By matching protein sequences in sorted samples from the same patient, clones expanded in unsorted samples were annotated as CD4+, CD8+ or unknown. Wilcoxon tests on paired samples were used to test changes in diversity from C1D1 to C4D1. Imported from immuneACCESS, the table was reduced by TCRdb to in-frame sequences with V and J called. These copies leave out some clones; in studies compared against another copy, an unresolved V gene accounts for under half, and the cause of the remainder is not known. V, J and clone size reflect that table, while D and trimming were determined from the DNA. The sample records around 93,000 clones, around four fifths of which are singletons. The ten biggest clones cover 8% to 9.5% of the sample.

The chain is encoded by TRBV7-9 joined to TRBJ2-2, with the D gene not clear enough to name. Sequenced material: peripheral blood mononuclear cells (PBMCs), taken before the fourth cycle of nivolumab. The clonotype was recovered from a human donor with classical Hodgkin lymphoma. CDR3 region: CASSPLLAAGELFF. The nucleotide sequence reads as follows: TGTGCCAGCAGCCCCCTCCTCGCGGCCGGGGAGCTGTTTTTT. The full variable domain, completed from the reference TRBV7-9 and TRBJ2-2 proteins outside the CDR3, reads DTGVSQNPRHKITKRGQNVTFRCDPISEHNRLYWYRQTLGQGPEFLTYFQNEAQLEKSRLLSDRFSAERPKGSFSTLEIQRTEQGDSAMYLCASSPLLAAGELFFGEGSRLTVL.